The rows below give T cell receptor beta chains drawn from one sample of a study of blood T cell repertoires in COVID-19. Using immunoSEQ multiplex PCR, the repertoire was profiled, and TCRdb retains in-frame clones only, with some absent. The sample shows roughly 110,000 clones, about four fifths of them seen only once. The material sequenced was peripheral blood. Every receptor here comes from a woman aged 55-69 years with acute or convalescent COVID-19. Both conserved end residues are part of each CDR3. A D gene is named only where the DNA matches it firmly. Expanded clones are given a class, and other clones once, few, many or no size at all.

clone_size	j_call	v_call	d_call	cdr3_nt	cdr3_aa
-	TRBJ2-7	TRBV5-1	-	TGCGCCAGCAGCTTGGCGGCAGGGTTGATTCACGAGCAGTACTTC	CASSLAAGLIHEQYF
-	TRBJ2-1	TRBV19	-	TGTGCCAGTAGTGCAATAGACGGACTAAATGAGCAGTTCTTC	CASSAIDGLNEQFF
few	TRBJ1-2	TRBV3-1/TRBV3-2	TRBD1	TGTGCCAGCAGTCCGACAGGGTTTAACGTTTTGGGCGGCTACACCTTC	CASSPTGFNVLGGYTF
-	TRBJ1-1	TRBV11-2	-	TGTGCCAGCAGCTTAACAGGGAACACTGAAGCTTTCTTT	CASSLTGNTEAFF
once	TRBJ1-4	TRBV5-1	TRBD1	TGCGCCAGCAGCGGAGCACAGGGGGTTAATGAAAAACTGTTTTTT	CASSGAQGVNEKLFF
-	TRBJ2-2	TRBV7-9	-	TGTGCCAGCAGCCCGATAGACAGAGGGAACACCGGGGAGCTGTTTTTT	CASSPIDRGNTGELFF
-	TRBJ1-5	TRBV3-1/TRBV3-2	-	TGTGCCAGCAGCCTACAGGGTTTGGGTCAGCCCCAGCATTTT	CASSLQGLGQPQHF
-	TRBJ2-1	TRBV29-1	TRBD2	TGCAGCGTTCGACTAGCTGCGGGCGGGAATGAGCAGTTCTTC	CSVRLAAGGNEQFF
-	TRBJ2-3	TRBV10-3	TRBD2	TGTGCCATCAGTGGTGCAACGGGACTAGCGACAGATACGCAGTATTTT	CAISGATGLATDTQYF
-	TRBJ2-4	TRBV9	-	TGTGCCAGCAGCCAGGTTGGTGGGAGGCTAGCCAAAAACATTCAGTACTTC	CASSQVGGRLAKNIQYF
-	TRBJ1-2	TRBV5-4	TRBD1	TGTGCCAGCAGCTTGCCACAGGGGGCAGGGTATGGCTACACCTTC	CASSLPQGAGYGYTF
-	TRBJ2-3	TRBV9	-	TGTGCCAGCAGCGTGGCCTCAGGGAAAGATACGCAGTATTTT	CASSVASGKDTQYF
-	TRBJ1-4	TRBV28	TRBD1	TGTGCCAGCAGTTCGGGCAGGGGGCTCTCTGAAAAACTGTTTTTT	CASSSGRGLSEKLFF
-	TRBJ1-6	TRBV5-1	TRBD1	TGCGCCAGCAGCCCCGGGACAGAGACTTATAATTCACCCCTCCACTTT	CASSPGTETYNSPLHF
-	TRBJ2-5	TRBV12-2	-	TGTGCAAGTCGCTTAGCGCGACTAGCTAGGAAGGAGACCCAGTACTTC	CASRLARLARKETQYF
-	TRBJ1-5	TRBV6-5	-	TGTGCCAGCAGGCTACAACGGGATCAGCCCCAGCATTTT	CASRLQRDQPQHF
-	TRBJ2-1	TRBV2	-	TGTGCCAGCAGTGAAGGGGCTAGCGCGTACAATGAGCAGTTCTTC	CASSEGASAYNEQFF
-	TRBJ1-3	TRBV5-1	TRBD1	TGCGCCAGCAGCCGAGGACAGGGCCCTACTTCTGGAAACACCATATATTTT	CASSRGQGPTSGNTIYF
-	TRBJ2-3	TRBV5-1	TRBD2	TGCGCCAGCAGCCAGCCTAGCGGAGTTAGCACAGATACGCAGTATTTT	CASSQPSGVSTDTQYF
-	TRBJ2-7	TRBV27	TRBD2	TGTGCCAGCAGTTCACTCGGAGCGGGACTCTACGAGCAGTACTTC	CASSSLGAGLYEQYF
-	TRBJ1-2	TRBV25-1	TRBD1	TGTGCCAGCAGTGAAAGGACAGGGGGCATCTATGGCTACACCTTC	CASSERTGGIYGYTF
-	TRBJ1-1	TRBV12-3/TRBV12-4	-	TGTGCCAGCAGTTGGGGAGGCACTGAAGCTTTCTTT	CASSWGGTEAFF
once	TRBJ2-7	TRBV5-1	TRBD2	TGCGCCAGCAGCTTCGGGACTAGCGGACCCTACGAGCAGTACTTC	CASSFGTSGPYEQYF
-	TRBJ2-5	TRBV7-7	TRBD2	TGTGCCAGCAGCTTAGCGTTAGCGGGGGTGGAGACCCAGTACTTC	CASSLALAGVETQYF
-	TRBJ1-2	TRBV3-1/TRBV3-2	-	TGTGCCAGCAGCCAAGCCGACAGGTACTATGGCTACACCTTC	CASSQADRYYGYTF
-	TRBJ1-1	TRBV27	TRBD1	TGTGCCAGCAGTCACGACAGGGTCGCGAACACTGAAGCTTTCTTT	CASSHDRVANTEAFF
-	TRBJ1-4	TRBV19	TRBD1	TGTGCCAGTAGTTCGACAGGGGCCTACGCAACTAATGAAAAACTGTTTTTT	CASSSTGAYATNEKLFF
-	TRBJ1-6	TRBV5-1	TRBD1	TGCGCCAGCAGCGAGGATACAGGGGATTCACCCCTCCACTTT	CASSEDTGDSPLHF
-	TRBJ2-3	TRBV7-7	-	TGTGCCAGCAGCTTGGTCGGTTCAACAGATACGCAGTATTTT	CASSLVGSTDTQYF
-	TRBJ2-3	TRBV5-1	TRBD2	TGCGCCAGCAGCCCGACTAGCGACTCCTACACAGATACGCAGTATTTT	CASSPTSDSYTDTQYF
-	TRBJ2-1	TRBV4-2	TRBD2	TGTGCCAGCAGCCAAGGGCCTAGCGGGAGCTCCTACAATGAGCAGTTCTTC	CASSQGPSGSSYNEQFF
-	TRBJ1-3	TRBV5-1	-	TGCGCCAGCAGCTCACAGGGTAGTAACTCTGGAAACACCATATATTTT	CASSSQGSNSGNTIYF
-	TRBJ1-6	TRBV9	-	TGTGCCAGCAGCGTAGGGGCAGGGTTTATTACTTCTCCCCTCCACTTT	CASSVGAGFITSPLHF
-	TRBJ1-6	TRBV5-1	TRBD1	TGCGCCAGCAGCGTCGACAGGGATGATTCACCCCTCCACTTT	CASSVDRDDSPLHF
-	TRBJ1-6	TRBV5-1	-	TGCGCCAGCAGCTTGCAAGGGGGTCGATCCGGCTCACCCCTCCACTTT	CASSLQGGRSGSPLHF
-	TRBJ1-3	TRBV20-1	-	TGCAGTGCTAGTGCGGACACTAACACCATATATTTT	CSASADTNTIYF
few	TRBJ2-3	TRBV11-2	-	TGTGCCAGCAGCTTAGTTATCGGGGGAACAGATACGCAGTATTTT	CASSLVIGGTDTQYF
-	TRBJ1-2	TRBV28	-	TGTGCCAGCAGTTTATTAGCAGATTTAGGCTACACCTTC	CASSLLADLGYTF
-	TRBJ2-7	TRBV6-2/TRBV6-3	-	TGTGCCAGCAGTTACGCGATGCCCCACGAGCAGTACTTC	CASSYAMPHEQYF
once	TRBJ1-2	TRBV7-8	-	TGTGCCAGCAGTCCCCACACCGGCGGCTATGGCTACACCTTC	CASSPHTGGYGYTF
-	TRBJ2-7	TRBV19	TRBD1	TGTGCCAGTAGGACAGGGGGCTTCCCCTACGAGCAGTACTTC	CASRTGGFPYEQYF
-	TRBJ1-2	TRBV28	-	TGTGCCAGCAGTTTAGGATACAGGGCTAACTATGGCTACACCTTC	CASSLGYRANYGYTF
-	TRBJ1-2	TRBV6-6	-	TGTGCCAGCAGTTATACCCCCGGGTATGGCTACACCTTC	CASSYTPGYGYTF
once	TRBJ1-4	TRBV28	-	TGTGCCAGCAGTTTAACAGGCCTGAATGAAAAACTGTTTTTT	CASSLTGLNEKLFF
-	TRBJ2-1	TRBV5-1	TRBD1	TGCGCCAGCAGCTTGACAGGGGACAGCTCCTACAATGAGCAGTTCTTC	CASSLTGDSSYNEQFF
-	TRBJ2-2	TRBV5-1	-	TGCGCCAGCAGCTTGGACGGGATCAGCAGGGAGCTGTTTTTT	CASSLDGISRELFF
-	TRBJ2-7	TRBV6-5	-	TGTGCCAGCAGTTACTCGTTATGGCGGTCGGCCTACGAGCAGTACTTC	CASSYSLWRSAYEQYF
-	TRBJ2-1	TRBV18	-	TGTGCCAGCTCACCACAGTCTCCGGGGAGCTCCTACAATGAGCAGTTCTTC	CASSPQSPGSSYNEQFF
once	TRBJ2-7	TRBV5-1	-	TGCGCCAGCAGCAACACCCCGGTTAGAACACAGGGAGAGCAGTACTTC	CASSNTPVRTQGEQYF
-	TRBJ2-7	TRBV10-1	TRBD2	TGCGCCAGCAGCCCAAGCGAGAGCGGGACTTTCTACGAGCAGTACTTC	CASSPSESGTFYEQYF
-	TRBJ1-1	TRBV29-1	-	TGCAGCGTCGATCAGGGTTCTGCTTTCTTT	CSVDQGSAFF
-	TRBJ2-5	TRBV29-1	-	TGCAGCGTTTCAAGCGGGTCAGAGACCCAGTACTTC	CSVSSGSETQYF
once	TRBJ2-1	TRBV7-2	-	TGTGCCAGCAGCCGGGAGAATTACAATGAGCAGTTCTTC	CASSRENYNEQFF
-	TRBJ2-3	TRBV11-2	-	TGTGCCAGCAGCTCCGTCTCACTAGCTGATACGCAGTATTTT	CASSSVSLADTQYF
-	TRBJ2-3	TRBV7-9	TRBD2	TGTGCCAGCAGCTATCGGCGGGGGGCTTACACAGATACGCAGTATTTT	CASSYRRGAYTDTQYF
-	TRBJ1-3	TRBV5-1	-	TGCGCCAGCAGCTTGGGCGGGATCAACCCTGGAAACACCATATATTTT	CASSLGGINPGNTIYF
-	TRBJ2-2	TRBV7-9	-	TGTGCCAGCAGCCCGGCCGCGGGGAGGACCGGGGAGCTGTTTTTT	CASSPAAGRTGELFF
-	TRBJ1-2	TRBV27	-	TGTGCCAGCAGTTCCACCCCCGGGACAAGAGGCTACACCTTC	CASSSTPGTRGYTF